This is a list of T cell receptor beta chains from one sample in a study of cytomegalovirus exposure and HLA in healthy donors. The table came from immunoSEQ multiplex PCR; TCRdb's copy has only in-frame clones and leaves some out. This table has 55,000 to 65,000 clones, 90% to 96% appearing once. Input material: PBMCs. The receptors come from a young man in good health and CMV-seronegative. Each CDR3 is given with its conserved first and last residue. A D gene is named only where the DNA matches it firmly.

v_gene	d_gene	j_gene	CDR3aa	CDR3nt
TRBV7-2	-	TRBJ2-7	CASSYASPTRNPSYEQYF	TGTGCCAGCAGCTACGCTAGCCCCACCCGGAACCCGTCCTACGAGCAGTACTTC
TRBV4-1	TRBD2	TRBJ2-7	CASSQGLAGSSYEQYF	TGCGCCAGCAGCCAAGGACTAGCGGGAAGCTCCTACGAGCAGTACTTC
TRBV28	TRBD1	TRBJ1-1	CASKTGTGNTEAFF	TGTGCCAGCAAGACCGGGACAGGGAACACTGAAGCTTTCTTT
TRBV7-6	TRBD2	TRBJ2-2	CASSPREAAGELFF	TGTGCCAGCAGCCCGCGGGAGGCTGCCGGGGAGCTGTTTTTT
TRBV9	TRBD1	TRBJ2-1	CASSQGETYNEQFF	TGTGCCAGCAGTCAGGGGGAGACCTACAATGAGCAGTTCTTC
TRBV7-2	-	TRBJ2-5	CASRKSTYQETQYF	TGTGCCAGCAGAAAGAGTACCTACCAAGAGACCCAGTACTTC
TRBV25-1	TRBD2	TRBJ2-1	CASSEYAGASREQFF	TGTGCCAGCAGTGAATATGCGGGAGCCTCTCGGGAGCAGTTCTTC
TRBV9	-	TRBJ2-5	CASSVAGQETQYF	TGTGCCAGCAGCGTAGCGGGACAAGAGACCCAGTACTTC
TRBV5-4	TRBD1	TRBJ2-7	CASSSPGTGFEQYF	TGTGCCAGCAGCTCCCCCGGGACAGGGTTCGAGCAGTACTTC
TRBV12-5	TRBD2	TRBJ2-7	CASGSGTSGTYEQYF	TGTGCTAGTGGTTCCGGGACTAGCGGGACCTACGAGCAGTACTTC
TRBV5-1	-	TRBJ2-1	CASRKQEYNEQFF	TGCGCCAGCAGAAAACAGGAATACAATGAGCAGTTCTTC
TRBV11-2	TRBD2	TRBJ2-2	CASSRLAGKTGELFF	TGTGCCAGCAGCCGACTAGCGGGAAAGACCGGGGAGCTGTTTTTT
TRBV29-1	-	TRBJ2-5	CSVPSVVVLGETQYF	TGCAGCGTCCCCAGCGTAGTAGTGCTTGGGGAGACCCAGTACTTC
TRBV27	-	TRBJ2-3	CASSLGSGADTQYF	TGTGCCAGCAGTTTAGGATCAGGGGCTGATACGCAGTATTTT